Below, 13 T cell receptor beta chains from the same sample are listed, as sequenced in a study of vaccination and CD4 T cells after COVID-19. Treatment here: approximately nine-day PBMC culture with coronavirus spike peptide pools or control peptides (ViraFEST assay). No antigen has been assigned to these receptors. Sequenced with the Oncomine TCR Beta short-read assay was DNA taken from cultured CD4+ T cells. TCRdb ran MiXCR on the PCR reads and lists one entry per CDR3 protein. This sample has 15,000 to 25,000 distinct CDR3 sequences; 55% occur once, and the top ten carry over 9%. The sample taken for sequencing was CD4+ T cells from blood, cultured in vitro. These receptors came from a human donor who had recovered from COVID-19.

The CDR3 nucleotides are TGTGCCAGCAGCTTAGCGGGGGGCGCCTATGGCTACACCTTC. Amino acids: CASSLAGGAYGYTF. This chain links TRBV7-2 with TRBJ1-2, with a weak D call TRBD1 (6 bases). This CDR3 contains 14 residues. CDR1 SGHTA and CDR2 FQGNSA come from the germline V gene. V shed 0 bases and J shed 4 bases, with 9 bases lying between them. The entire variable domain, with the rest obtained from reference TRBV7-2 and TRBJ1-2, is as follows: GAGVSQSPSNKVTEKGKDVELRCDPISGHTALYWYRQSLGQGLEFLIYFQGNSAPDKSGLPSDRFSAERTGGSVSTLTIQRTQQEDSAVYLCASSLAGGAYGYTFGSGTRLTVV.

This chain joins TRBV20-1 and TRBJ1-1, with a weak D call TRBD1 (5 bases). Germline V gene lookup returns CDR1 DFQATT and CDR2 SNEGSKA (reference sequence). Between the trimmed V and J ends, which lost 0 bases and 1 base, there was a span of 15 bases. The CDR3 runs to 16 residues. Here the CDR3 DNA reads TGCAGTGCTAGAGATTTGGCAAGGGGAACGAACACTGAAGCTTTCTTT. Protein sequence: CSARDLARGTNTEAFF.

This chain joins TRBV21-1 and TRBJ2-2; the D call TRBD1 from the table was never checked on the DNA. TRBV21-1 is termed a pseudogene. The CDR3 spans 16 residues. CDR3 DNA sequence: TGTGCCAGCAGCACCCCGGGACAGACGAACACCGGGGAGCTGTTTTTT. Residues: CASSTPGQTNTGELFF.

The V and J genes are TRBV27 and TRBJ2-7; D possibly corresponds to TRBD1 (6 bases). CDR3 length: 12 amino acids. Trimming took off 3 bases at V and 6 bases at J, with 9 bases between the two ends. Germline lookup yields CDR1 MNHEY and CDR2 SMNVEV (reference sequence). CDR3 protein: CASSLSGAEQYF. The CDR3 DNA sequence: TGTGCCAGCAGTTTGTCAGGGGCCGAGCAGTACTTC.

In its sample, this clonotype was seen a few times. The CDR3 here is CAISEFLENYGYTF. The CDR3 nucleotides are TGTGCCATCAGTGAGTTTTTAGAAAACTATGGCTACACCTTC. The chain is built from TRBV10-3 and TRBJ1-2; D gene ambiguous. This CDR3 has 14 residues. The germline V gene has CDR1 ENHRY and CDR2 SYGVKD. The ends were cut back, 1 base at V and 2 bases at J, with 8 bases in the middle.

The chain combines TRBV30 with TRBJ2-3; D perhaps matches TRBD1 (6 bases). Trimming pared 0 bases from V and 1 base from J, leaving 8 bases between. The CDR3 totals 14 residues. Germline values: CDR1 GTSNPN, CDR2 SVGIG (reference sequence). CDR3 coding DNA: TGTGCCTGGAGTGTAGCAGGGGGCACAGATACGCAGTATTTT. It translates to CAWSVAGGTDTQYF.

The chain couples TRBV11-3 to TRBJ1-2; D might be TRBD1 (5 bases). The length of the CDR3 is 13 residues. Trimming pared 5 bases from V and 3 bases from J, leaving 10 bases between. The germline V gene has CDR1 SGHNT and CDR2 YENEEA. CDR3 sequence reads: CASSQGEHYGYTF. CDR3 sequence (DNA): TGTGCCAGCAGCCAAGGGGAACACTATGGCTACACCTTC.

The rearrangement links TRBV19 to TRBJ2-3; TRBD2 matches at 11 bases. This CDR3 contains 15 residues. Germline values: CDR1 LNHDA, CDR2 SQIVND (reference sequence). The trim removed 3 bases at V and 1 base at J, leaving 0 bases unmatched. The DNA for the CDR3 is TGTGCCAGTAGTATTAGCGGGGGGGGCACAGATACGCAGTATTTT. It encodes CASSISGGGTDTQYF.

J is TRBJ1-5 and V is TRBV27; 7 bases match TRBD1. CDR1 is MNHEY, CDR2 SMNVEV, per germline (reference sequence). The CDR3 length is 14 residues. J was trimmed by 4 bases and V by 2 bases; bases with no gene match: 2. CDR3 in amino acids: CASSLRQGNQPQHF. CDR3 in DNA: TGTGCCAGCAGTTTAAGACAGGGTAATCAGCCCCAGCATTTT.

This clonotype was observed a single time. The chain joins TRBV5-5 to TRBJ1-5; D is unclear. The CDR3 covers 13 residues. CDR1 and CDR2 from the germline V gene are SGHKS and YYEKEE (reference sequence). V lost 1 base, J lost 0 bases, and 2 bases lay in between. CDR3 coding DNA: TGTGCCAGCAGCTTGAATAGCAATCAGCCCCAGCATTTT. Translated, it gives CASSLNSNQPQHF.

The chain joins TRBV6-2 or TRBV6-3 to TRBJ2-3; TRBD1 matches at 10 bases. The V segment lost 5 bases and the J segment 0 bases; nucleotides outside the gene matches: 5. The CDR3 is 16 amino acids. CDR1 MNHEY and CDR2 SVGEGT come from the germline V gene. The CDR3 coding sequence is TGTGCCAGCAGTACCCCGGGACAGGGGAGCACAGATACGCAGTATTTT. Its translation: CASSTPGQGSTDTQYF.

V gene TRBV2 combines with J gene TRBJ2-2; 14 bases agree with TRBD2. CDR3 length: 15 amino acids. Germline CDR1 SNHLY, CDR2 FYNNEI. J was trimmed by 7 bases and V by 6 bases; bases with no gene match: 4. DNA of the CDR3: TGTGCCAGCAGAGACGGGACTAGCGGGGGCGGGGAGCTGTTTTTT. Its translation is CASRDGTSGGGELFF.

CDR3 DNA sequence: TGCGCCAGCAGCTTCGACGCTCAGGCCCCAGATACGCAGTATTTT. It translates to CASSFDAQAPDTQYF. The chain has TRBV5-1 and TRBJ2-3; D gene ambiguous. Trimming took off 2 bases at V and 4 bases at J, with 14 bases between the two ends. CDR3 length: 15 amino acids. The germline V gene has CDR1 SGHRS and CDR2 YFSETQ. The whole variable domain, remainder taken from reference TRBV5-1 and TRBJ2-3, is KAGVTQTPRYLIKTRGQQVTLSCSPISGHRSVSWYQQTPGQGLQFLFEYFSETQRNKGNFPGRFSGRQFSNSRSEMNVSTLELGDSALYLCASSFDAQAPDTQYFGPGTRLTVL.